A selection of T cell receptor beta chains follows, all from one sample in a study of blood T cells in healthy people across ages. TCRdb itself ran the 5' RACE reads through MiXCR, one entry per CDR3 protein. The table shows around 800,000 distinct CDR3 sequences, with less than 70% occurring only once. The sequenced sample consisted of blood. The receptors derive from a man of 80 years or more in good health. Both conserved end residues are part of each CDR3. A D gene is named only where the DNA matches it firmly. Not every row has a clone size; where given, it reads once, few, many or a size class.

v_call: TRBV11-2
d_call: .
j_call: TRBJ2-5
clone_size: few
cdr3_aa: CASSLEGRYQETQYF
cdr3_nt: TGTGCCAGCAGCTTAGAGGGCAGATACCAAGAGACCCAGTACTTC

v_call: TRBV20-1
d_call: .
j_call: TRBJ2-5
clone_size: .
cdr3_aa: CSAMPPQGVQETQYF
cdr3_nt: TGCAGTGCTATGCCACCGCAGGGTGTGCAAGAGACCCAGTACTTC

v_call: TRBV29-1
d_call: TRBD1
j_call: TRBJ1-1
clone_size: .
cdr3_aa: CSGRQGSDTEAFF
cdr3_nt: TGCAGCGGACGACAGGGGTCGGACACTGAAGCTTTCTTT

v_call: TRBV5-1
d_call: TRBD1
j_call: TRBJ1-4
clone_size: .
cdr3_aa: CASGSGTGGEKLFF
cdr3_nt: TGCGCCAGCGGGTCCGGGACAGGGGGAGAAAAACTGTTTTTT

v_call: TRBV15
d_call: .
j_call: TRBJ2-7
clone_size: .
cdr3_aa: CATSRDWVAYEQYF
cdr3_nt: TGTGCCACCAGCAGAGATTGGGTCGCCTACGAGCAGTACTTC

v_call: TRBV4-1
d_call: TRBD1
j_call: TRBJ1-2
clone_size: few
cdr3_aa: CASSQEPQQGAHYGYTF
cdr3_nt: TGCGCCAGCAGCCAAGAGCCACAACAGGGGGCACACTATGGCTACACCTTC

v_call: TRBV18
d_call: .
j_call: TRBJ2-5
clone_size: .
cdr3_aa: CASGTGARGETQYF
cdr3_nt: TGTGCCAGCGGCACTGGGGCACGTGGAGAGACCCAGTACTTC

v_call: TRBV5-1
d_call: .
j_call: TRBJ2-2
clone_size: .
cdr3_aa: CASSLDDGGELFF
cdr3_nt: TGCGCCAGCAGCTTGGATGATGGCGGGGAGCTGTTTTTT

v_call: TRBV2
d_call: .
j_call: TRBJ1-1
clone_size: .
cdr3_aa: CASSEQQPSRAFF
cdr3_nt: TGTGCCAGCAGTGAACAGCAGCCCTCCCGGGCTTTCTTT

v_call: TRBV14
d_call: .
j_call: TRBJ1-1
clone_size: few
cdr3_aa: CASSLQQNTEAFF
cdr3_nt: TGTGCCAGCAGCCTACAGCAGAACACTGAAGCTTTCTTT

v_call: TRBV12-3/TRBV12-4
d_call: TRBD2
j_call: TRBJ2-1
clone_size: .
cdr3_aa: CASSLRTSGGQNEQFF
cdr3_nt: TGTGCCAGCAGTCTTCGGACTAGCGGAGGTCAGAATGAGCAGTTCTTC

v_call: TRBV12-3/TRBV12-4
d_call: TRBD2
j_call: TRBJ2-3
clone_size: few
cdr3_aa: CASASGYTDTQYF
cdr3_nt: TGTGCCAGCGCTAGCGGGTACACAGATACGCAGTATTTT

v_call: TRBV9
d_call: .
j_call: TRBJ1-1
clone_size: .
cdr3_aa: CASTEVAGKTEVFF
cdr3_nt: TGTGCCAGCACGGAGGTCGCAGGAAAAACTGAAGTTTTCTTT

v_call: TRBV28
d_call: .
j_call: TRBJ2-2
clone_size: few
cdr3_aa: CASSQGGSTGELFF
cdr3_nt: TGTGCCAGCAGTCAGGGTGGTTCCACCGGGGAGCTGTTTTTT

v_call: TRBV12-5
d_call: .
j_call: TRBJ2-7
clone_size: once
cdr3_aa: CASGLVPSYEQYF
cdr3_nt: TGTGCTAGTGGTTTGGTACCATCCTACGAGCAGTACTTC

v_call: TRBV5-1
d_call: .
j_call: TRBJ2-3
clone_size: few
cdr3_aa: CASSLELGRDTQYF
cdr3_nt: TGCGCCAGCAGCTTGGAATTAGGTAGAGATACGCAGTATTTT

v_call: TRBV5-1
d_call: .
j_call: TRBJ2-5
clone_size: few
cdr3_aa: CASSLDQGQRYF
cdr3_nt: TGCGCCAGCAGCTTGGACCAGGGCCAGCGGTACTTC

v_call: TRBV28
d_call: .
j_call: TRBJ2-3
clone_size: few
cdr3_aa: CASSHRTVTDTQYF
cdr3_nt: TGTGCCAGCAGTCACCGGACAGTCACAGATACGCAGTATTTT

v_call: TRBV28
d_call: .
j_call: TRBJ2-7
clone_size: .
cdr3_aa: CASRGRPSYEQYF
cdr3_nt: TGTGCCAGCAGGGGCAGGCCGAGCTACGAGCAGTACTTC

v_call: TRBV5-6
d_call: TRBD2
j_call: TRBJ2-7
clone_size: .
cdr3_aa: CASSLEGPGGYEQYF
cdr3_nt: TGTGCCAGCAGCTTGGAAGGACCGGGGGGATACGAGCAGTACTTC

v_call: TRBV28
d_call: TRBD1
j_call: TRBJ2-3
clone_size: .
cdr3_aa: CASSSTGRLGTQYF
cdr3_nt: TGTGCCAGCAGTTCGACAGGGCGTCTGGGGACGCAGTATTTT

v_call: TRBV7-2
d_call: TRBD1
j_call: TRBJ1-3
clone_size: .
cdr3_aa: CASSLIPGGGGNTIYF
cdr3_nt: TGTGCCAGCAGCTTAATCCCAGGGGGCGGTGGAAACACCATATATTTT